This TCR beta chain came from a study of blood T cell repertoires in COVID-19. Sequencing was performed with immunoSEQ multiplex PCR; in TCRdb, only in-frame clones are kept and a portion is missing. The sample lists 200,000 to 250,000 clones; about four fifths were seen once. Cohort assignment relied on participant-reported clinical history. All recovered Cohort 3 donors got two negative PCRs, got clearance, or saw symptom resolution. The V gene's germline CDR1 is SGHTA and CDR2 FQGNSA. The J segment lost 9 bases and the V segment lost 2 bases, leaving 12 bases of the junction unmatched. CDR3 length: 15 amino acids.

The source material was PBMCs or T cells enriched from blood (not recorded which). This clonotype was sampled from a woman aged 55-70 years who had recovered from COVID-19. V gene TRBV7-2 combines with J gene TRBJ1-1, with 7 bases that match TRBD1. The CDR3 DNA reads TGTGCCAGCAGCTTAAGAGAGGACAGGACTTTAAAAGCTTTCTTT. Translation: CASSLREDRTLKAFF.